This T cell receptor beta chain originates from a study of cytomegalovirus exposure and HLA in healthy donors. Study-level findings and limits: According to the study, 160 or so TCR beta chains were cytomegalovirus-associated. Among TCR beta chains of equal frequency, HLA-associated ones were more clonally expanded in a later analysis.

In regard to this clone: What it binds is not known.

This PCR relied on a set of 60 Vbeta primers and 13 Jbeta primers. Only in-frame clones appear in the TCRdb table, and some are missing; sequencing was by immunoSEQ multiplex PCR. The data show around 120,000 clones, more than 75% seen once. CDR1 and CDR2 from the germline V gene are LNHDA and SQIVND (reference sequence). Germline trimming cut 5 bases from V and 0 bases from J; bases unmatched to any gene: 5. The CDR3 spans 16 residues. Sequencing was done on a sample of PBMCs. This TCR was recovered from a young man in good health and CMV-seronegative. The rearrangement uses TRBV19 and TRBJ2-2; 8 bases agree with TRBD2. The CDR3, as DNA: TGTGCCAGTAGTCTTCCCGGGGGGGCGAACACCGGGGAGCTGTTTTTT. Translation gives CASSLPGGANTGELFF.